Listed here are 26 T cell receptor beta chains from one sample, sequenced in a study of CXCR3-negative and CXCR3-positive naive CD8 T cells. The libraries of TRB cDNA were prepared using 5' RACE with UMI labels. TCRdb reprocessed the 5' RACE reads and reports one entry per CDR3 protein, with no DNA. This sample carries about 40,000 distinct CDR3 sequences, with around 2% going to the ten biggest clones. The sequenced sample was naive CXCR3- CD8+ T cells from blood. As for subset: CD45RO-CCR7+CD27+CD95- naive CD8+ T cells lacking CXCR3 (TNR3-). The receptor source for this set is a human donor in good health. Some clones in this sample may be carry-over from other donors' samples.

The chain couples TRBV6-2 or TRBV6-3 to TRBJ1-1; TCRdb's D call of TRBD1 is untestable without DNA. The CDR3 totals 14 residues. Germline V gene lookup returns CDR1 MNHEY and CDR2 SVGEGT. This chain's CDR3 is CASKQGVGNTEAFF.

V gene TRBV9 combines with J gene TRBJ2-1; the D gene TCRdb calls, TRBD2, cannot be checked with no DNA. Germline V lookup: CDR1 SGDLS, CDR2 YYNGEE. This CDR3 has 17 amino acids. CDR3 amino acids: CASSPKVGLALHNEQFF. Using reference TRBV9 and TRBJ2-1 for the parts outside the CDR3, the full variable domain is DSGVTQTPKHLITATGQRVTLRCSPRSGDLSVYWYQQSLDQGLQFLIQYYNGEERAKGNILERFSAQQFPDLHSELNLSSLELGDSALYFCASSPKVGLALHNEQFFGPGTRLTVL.

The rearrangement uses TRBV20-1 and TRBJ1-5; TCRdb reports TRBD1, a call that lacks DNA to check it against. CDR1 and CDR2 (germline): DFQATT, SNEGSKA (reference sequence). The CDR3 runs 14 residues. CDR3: CSAKGAGVEQPQHF.

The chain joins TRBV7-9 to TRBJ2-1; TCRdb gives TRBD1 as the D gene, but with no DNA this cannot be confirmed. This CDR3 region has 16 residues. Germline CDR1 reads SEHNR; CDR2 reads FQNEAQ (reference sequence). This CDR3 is CASSSRLPDSYNEQFF.

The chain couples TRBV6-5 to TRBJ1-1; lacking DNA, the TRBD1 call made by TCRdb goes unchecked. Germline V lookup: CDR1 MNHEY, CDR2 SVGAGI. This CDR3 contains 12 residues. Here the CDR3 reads CASTDPGQIAFF.

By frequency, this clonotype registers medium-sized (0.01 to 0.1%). CDR3: CASSDQGGNTGELFF. The chain is built from TRBV6-4 and TRBJ2-2; TCRdb's assignment of TRBD2 cannot be checked, as there is no DNA. The CDR3 sequence is 15 residues long. Germline V CDR1 and CDR2: MRHNA, SNTAGT.

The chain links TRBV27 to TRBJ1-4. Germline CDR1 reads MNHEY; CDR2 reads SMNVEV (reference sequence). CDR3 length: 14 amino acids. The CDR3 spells CASSFGALKEKLFF. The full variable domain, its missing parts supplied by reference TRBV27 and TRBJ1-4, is EAQVTQNPRYLITVTGKKLTVTCSQNMNHEYMSWYRQDPGLGLRQIYYSMNVEVTDKGDVPEGYKVSRKEKRNFPLILESPSPNQTSLYFCASSFGALKEKLFFGSGTQLSVL.

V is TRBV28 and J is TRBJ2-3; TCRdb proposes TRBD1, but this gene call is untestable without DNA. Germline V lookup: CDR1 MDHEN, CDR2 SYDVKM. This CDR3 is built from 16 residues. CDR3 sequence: CASSLAGGYPGDTQYF.

The chain's CDR3 is CASSFTADTQYF. The chain combines TRBV5-1 with TRBJ2-3. The CDR3 runs 12 residues. Germline lookup yields CDR1 SGHRS and CDR2 YFSETQ.

CDR3 sequence: CASSFVGQDPRETQYF. The chain uses TRBV28 and TRBJ2-5; TCRdb's assignment of TRBD1 cannot be checked, as there is no DNA. Per germline, CDR1 MDHEN and CDR2 SYDVKM. The CDR3 loop spans 16 amino acids.

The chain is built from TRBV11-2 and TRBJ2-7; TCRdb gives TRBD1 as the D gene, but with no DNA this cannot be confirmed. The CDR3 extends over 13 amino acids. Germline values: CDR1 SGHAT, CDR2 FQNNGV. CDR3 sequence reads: CASSLGGGYEQYF.

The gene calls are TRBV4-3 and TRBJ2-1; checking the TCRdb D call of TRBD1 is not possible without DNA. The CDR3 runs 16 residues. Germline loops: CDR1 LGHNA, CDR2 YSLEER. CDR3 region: CASSQVGQGIYNEQFF.

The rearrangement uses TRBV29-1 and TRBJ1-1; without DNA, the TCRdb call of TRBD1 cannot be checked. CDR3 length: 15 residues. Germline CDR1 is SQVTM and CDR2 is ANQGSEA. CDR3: CSVEDHGGLNTEAFF. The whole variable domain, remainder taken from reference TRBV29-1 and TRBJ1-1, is SAVISQKPSRDICQRGTSLTIQCQVDSQVTMMFWYRQQPGQSLTLIATANQGSEATYESGFVIDKFPISRPNLTFSTLTVSNMSPEDSSIYLCSVEDHGGLNTEAFFGQGTRLTVV.

The CDR3 protein is CATRGDTGTEAFF. The V call is TRBV15, the J call TRBJ1-1; with no DNA, the TCRdb D assignment of TRBD1 cannot be verified. CDR3 length: 13 amino acids. Looked up from germline, CDR1 is LNHNV and CDR2 is YYDKDF (reference sequence).

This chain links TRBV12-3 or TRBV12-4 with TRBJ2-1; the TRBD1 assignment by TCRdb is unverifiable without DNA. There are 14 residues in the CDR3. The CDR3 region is CASSLAGGYNGQFF.

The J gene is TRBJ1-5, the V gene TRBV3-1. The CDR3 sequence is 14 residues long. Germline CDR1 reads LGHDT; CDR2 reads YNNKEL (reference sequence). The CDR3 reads CASSQDWEDQPQHF.

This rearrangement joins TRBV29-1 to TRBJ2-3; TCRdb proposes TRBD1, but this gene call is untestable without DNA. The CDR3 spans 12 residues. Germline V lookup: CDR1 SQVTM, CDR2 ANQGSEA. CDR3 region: CSLRTGTDTQYF.

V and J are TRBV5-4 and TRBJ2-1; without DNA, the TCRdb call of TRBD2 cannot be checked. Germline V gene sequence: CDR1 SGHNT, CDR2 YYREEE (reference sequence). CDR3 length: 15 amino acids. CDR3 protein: CASSHAGPEGDEQFF.

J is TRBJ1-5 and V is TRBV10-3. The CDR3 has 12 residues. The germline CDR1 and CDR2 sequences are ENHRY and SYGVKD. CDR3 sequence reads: CAISESNQPQHF.

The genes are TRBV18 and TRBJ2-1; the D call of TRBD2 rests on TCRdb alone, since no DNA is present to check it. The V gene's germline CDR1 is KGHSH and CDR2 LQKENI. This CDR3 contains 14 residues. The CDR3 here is CASSPRRETGEQFF.

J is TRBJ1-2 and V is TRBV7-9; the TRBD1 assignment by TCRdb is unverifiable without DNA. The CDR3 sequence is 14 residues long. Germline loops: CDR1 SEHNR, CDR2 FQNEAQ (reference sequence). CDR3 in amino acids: CASSLRTGSIGYTF.

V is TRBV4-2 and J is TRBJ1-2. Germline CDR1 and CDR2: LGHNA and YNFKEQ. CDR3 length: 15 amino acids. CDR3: CASSQDDRGVYGYTF.

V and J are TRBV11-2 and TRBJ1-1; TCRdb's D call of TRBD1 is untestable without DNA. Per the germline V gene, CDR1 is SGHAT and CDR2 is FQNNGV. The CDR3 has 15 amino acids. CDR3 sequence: CASSLEGHGSTEAFF.

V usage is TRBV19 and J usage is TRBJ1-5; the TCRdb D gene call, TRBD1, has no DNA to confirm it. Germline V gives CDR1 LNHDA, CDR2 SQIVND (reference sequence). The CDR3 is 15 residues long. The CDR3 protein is CASTIGPGVGQPQHF.

CDR3 region: CASSQDPGTSYEQYF. The chain couples TRBV4-3 to TRBJ2-7. The CDR3 is 15 amino acids. Germline CDR1 reads LGHNA; CDR2 reads YSLEER.

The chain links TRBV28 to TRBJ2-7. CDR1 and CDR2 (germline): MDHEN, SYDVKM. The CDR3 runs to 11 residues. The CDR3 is CAGSSSYEQYF.